These T cell receptor beta chains were read from a single sample in a study of CD8 T cells in acute hepatitis C reinfection. Only in-frame clones appear in the TCRdb table, and some are missing; sequencing was by immunoSEQ multiplex PCR. The sample holds some 520 clones, around 45% seen once. Sequences were derived from HCV NS3-1073 tetramer-sorted CD8+ T cells from PBMCs, sampled during acute infection. The receptors were gathered from a man between 50 and 59 years old with chronic hepatitis C. Each CDR3 is given with its conserved first and last residue. Fields, in order: J gene, clone size, V gene, D gene, CDR3 DNA, CDR3 protein. The D gene is left open where the match is weak. Clone size is stated in some rows and not others, as once, few, many or a class when expanded.

TRBJ1-2 | . | TRBV19 | . | TGTGCCAGTAGTATCGCATCAGGCTATGGCTACACCTTC | CASSIASGYGYTF
TRBJ2-1 | . | TRBV6-4 | TRBD1 | TGTGCCAGCAGTACCGGGACAGGGGACTCTACGCGGGGCTCCTACAATGAGCAGTTCTTC | CASSTGTGDSTRGSYNEQFF
TRBJ1-2 | once | TRBV4-1 | . | TGCGCCAGCAGCATGAACCGAAAGACCTATGGCTACACCTTC | CASSMNRKTYGYTF
TRBJ1-2 | few | TRBV2 | . | TGTGCCAGCAGTGAAATCGTCACGGCTGATGGCTACACCTTC | CASSEIVTADGYTF
TRBJ2-3 | large | TRBV11-2 | TRBD2 | TGTGCCAGCAGCTTCGAATTACTAGCGGGAGGTGGAGATACGCAGTATTTT | CASSFELLAGGGDTQYF
TRBJ1-1 | large | TRBV5-4 | . | TGTGCCAGCAGCACACCAACAGGGCTTCGCATGAACACTGAAGCTTTCTTT | CASSTPTGLRMNTEAFF
TRBJ2-1 | few | TRBV4-1 | TRBD2 | TGCGCCAGCAGCCAAACCGCTACTAGCGGGAGCGGAAAGCGGGGGCAGTTCTTC | CASSQTATSGSGKRGQFF
TRBJ1-5 | large | TRBV19 | . | TGTGCCAGTAGTATCCCAGGCCTGTGGGAGCCCCAGCATTTT | CASSIPGLWEPQHF
TRBJ1-5 | few | TRBV19 | . | TGTGCCAGTAGTATTCCCGCAGCAAGCAATCAGCCCCAGCATTTT | CASSIPAASNQPQHF
TRBJ1-2 | few | TRBV27 | . | TGTGCCAGCAGCCCCTACGTCCAGGGCTATGGCTACACCTTC | CASSPYVQGYGYTF
TRBJ2-5 | few | TRBV27 | TRBD1 | TGTGCCAGCAGTGAAACAGGGGGCAGTTGGGAGACCCAGTACTTC | CASSETGGSWETQYF
TRBJ2-2 | once | TRBV4-2 | . | TGTGCCAACAGCCAAGAAGGGGGGGGGACAACGAACACCGGGGAGCTGTTTTTT | CANSQEGGGTTNTGELFF
TRBJ2-3 | . | TRBV2 | . | TGTGCCAGCAGTGGTGTCGAGGCGGACGGCACAGATACGCAGTATTTT | CASSGVEADGTDTQYF
TRBJ1-2 | . | TRBV27 | TRBD1 | TGTGCCAGCAGCCCGACAGGGATTAATGGCTACACCTTC | CASSPTGINGYTF
TRBJ2-1 | . | TRBV4-3 | . | TGCGCCAGCAGCCAGGGACTTAATGAGCAGTTCTTC | CASSQGLNEQFF
TRBJ1-1 | hyperexpanded | TRBV4-2 | . | TGTGCCAGCAGCCAAGAAAAGGGATCTGAAGCTTTCTTT | CASSQEKGSEAFF
TRBJ2-1 | . | TRBV5-5 | . | TGTGCCAGCAGCTTGGAGGACGATGAGCAGTTCTTC | CASSLEDDEQFF
TRBJ1-4 | . | TRBV9 | TRBD1 | TGTGCCAGCAGCGTAGGACAGGGCGGTGAAAAACTGTTTTTT | CASSVGQGGEKLFF
TRBJ2-5 | . | TRBV5-6 | . | TGTGCCAGCAGTCCGACCGGGACATCAGAGACCCAGTACTTC | CASSPTGTSETQYF
TRBJ2-7 | . | TRBV4-2 | TRBD2 | TGTGCCAGCAGCCAAGATTCTGCTAGCGGGGGGGGAGCCGAGCAGTACTTC | CASSQDSASGGGAEQYF
TRBJ2-7 | hyperexpanded | TRBV6-1 | . | TGTGCCAGCAGTGAAGCCCCCACGACAGGCCAATCCTACGAGCAGTACTTC | CASSEAPTTGQSYEQYF
TRBJ1-1 | large | TRBV30 | TRBD1 | TGTGCCTGGAGCCCGACAGGGACGAACACTGAAGCTTTCTTT | CAWSPTGTNTEAFF
TRBJ2-1 | . | TRBV4-3 | . | TGCGCCAGCAGCCAAGTCGGGAGCTACAATGAGCAGTTCTTC | CASSQVGSYNEQFF
TRBJ1-1 | . | TRBV4-2 | . | TGTGCCAGCAGCCAAGAAGAGGGCACTGAAGCTTTCTTT | CASSQEEGTEAFF
TRBJ2-7 | . | TRBV7-2 | . | TGTGCCAGCAGCTTAGCCTTCAGCCCCAGCGAGCAGTACTTC | CASSLAFSPSEQYF
TRBJ2-2 | . | TRBV4-2 | TRBD1 | TGTGCCAGCAGCCAAGAGACAGGGGGCGCCCCCGGGGAGCTGTTTTTT | CASSQETGGAPGELFF
TRBJ1-1 | once | TRBV6-1 | . | TGTGCCAGCAGTGAACAAGCAGGCAGGGCCACTGAAGCTTTCTTT | CASSEQAGRATEAFF
TRBJ1-1 | hyperexpanded | TRBV5-6 | . | TGTGCCAGCAGGGCTGCGAGGGATTCTGAAGCTTTCTTT | CASRAARDSEAFF
TRBJ1-1 | . | TRBV9 | . | TGTGCCAGCAGCACCTACGAGGGCACTGAAGCTTTCTTT | CASSTYEGTEAFF
TRBJ1-1 | large | TRBV19 | . | TGTGCCAGTAGTCTCCCCGGGACTTGGAATGAAGCTTTCTTT | CASSLPGTWNEAFF
TRBJ1-1 | . | TRBV4-1 | . | TGCGCCAGCAGCCATTCAGGCGATTCGGCTTTCTTT | CASSHSGDSAFF
TRBJ2-1 | few | TRBV7-3 | . | TGTGCCAGCAGCTTAAATGCGGGAACCTACAATGAGCAGTTCTTC | CASSLNAGTYNEQFF
TRBJ2-2 | large | TRBV28 | . | TGTGCCAGCAGGTCTCCCAGGGGTCTCGGGGAGCTGTTTTTT | CASRSPRGLGELFF
TRBJ2-2 | large | TRBV7-3 | TRBD2 | TGTGCCAGCAGCTTATTGAGTAGCGGGTCATCGAACCCGGAGCTGTTTTTT | CASSLLSSGSSNPELFF
TRBJ2-4 | large | TRBV7-2 | TRBD1 | TGTGCCAGCAGCTATATGACAGGGGACCCAGCCAAAAACATTCAGTACTTC | CASSYMTGDPAKNIQYF
TRBJ2-2 | few | TRBV9 | . | TGTGCCAGCACCATTCAACAGGGAACCGGGGAGCTGTTTTTT | CASTIQQGTGELFF
TRBJ2-7 | large | TRBV14 | . | TGTGCCAGCAGCCAAGAGGGACAATTCTACGAGCAGTACTTC | CASSQEGQFYEQYF
TRBJ1-5 | large | TRBV27 | . | TGTGCCAGCAGGCCCCGCACGGGGGACCCTCAGCCCCAGCATTTT | CASRPRTGDPQPQHF
TRBJ2-2 | . | TRBV4-2 | . | TGTGCCAGCAGCCAAGAAATGGACCCTAACACCGGGGAGCTGTTTTTT | CASSQEMDPNTGELFF
TRBJ1-1 | . | TRBV4-2 | . | TGTGCCAGCAGCCAAGAAAGAGGCACTGAAGCTTTCTTT | CASSQERGTEAFF
TRBJ1-1 | few | TRBV4-2 | . | TGTGCCAGCAGGGCTGCGAGGGATTCTGAAGCTTTCTTT | CASRAARDSEAFF
TRBJ1-1 | large | TRBV19 | . | TGTGCCAGTAGTTCACTCCGGGAGAAAAACATGAACACTGAAGCTTTCTTT | CASSSLREKNMNTEAFF
TRBJ2-7 | . | TRBV11-2 | TRBD2 | TGTGCCAGCAGCCCTGGACTAGCGGGAGAATCCTACGAGCAGTACTTC | CASSPGLAGESYEQYF
TRBJ2-3 | . | TRBV21-1 | . | TGTGCCAGCAGCAATCCCGGGACAGGGGGCCCAGATACGCAGTATTTT | CASSNPGTGGPDTQYF
TRBJ2-2 | large | TRBV4-2 | TRBD1 | TGTGCCAGCAGCCAAGAATCAGGACAGGGTGGTTTTTGGCCCGGGGAGCTGTTTTTT | CASSQESGQGGFWPGELFF
TRBJ1-1 | once | TRBV5-5 | . | TGTGCCAGCAGCCAAGAGGAAGGGAGTGAAGCTTTCTTT | CASSQEEGSEAFF
TRBJ2-7 | . | TRBV11-2 | TRBD2 | TGTGCCAGCAGCTTAGAAGCGGGACCATGGGGGGAGCAGTACTTC | CASSLEAGPWGEQYF